Below are 6 T cell receptor beta chains sequenced from a single sample in a study of cytomegalovirus exposure and HLA in healthy donors. The PCR contained 60 Vbeta and 13 Jbeta primers. Generated by immunoSEQ multiplex PCR, the TCRdb table keeps only in-frame clones and is missing some. This repertoire shows roughly 150,000 clones, around 79% found once; its top ten account for 1.3% to 1.5%. The sequenced material came from PBMCs. These receptors all come from a young man in good health and CMV-seronegative.

This chain uses TRBV30 with TRBJ1-1; D remains ambiguous. The V gene lost 3 bases and the J gene lost 2 bases, with 16 bases spanning the gap. The CDR3 is 15 residues long. Per the germline V gene, CDR1 is GTSNPN and CDR2 is SVGIG (reference sequence). The CDR3 sequence: CAWSPPRHGNTEAFF. The CDR3 DNA reads TGTGCCTGGAGCCCGCCGCGACACGGAAACACTGAAGCTTTCTTT. The full variable domain, in which reference TRBV30 and TRBJ1-1 provide the parts outside the CDR3, is SQTIHQWPATLVQPVGSPLSLECTVEGTSNPNLYWYRQAAGRGLQLLFYSVGIGQISSEVPQNLSASRPQDRQFILSSKKLLLSDSGFYLCAWSPPRHGNTEAFFGQGTRLTVV.

CDR3 sequence: CASSQDRAQGLNYGYTF. DNA for the CDR3: TGCGCCAGCAGCCAAGATCGCGCACAGGGGTTAAACTATGGCTACACCTTC. The chain joins TRBV4-3 to TRBJ1-2; 7 bases align to TRBD1. The CDR3 runs to 17 residues. Trimming took 0 bases from V and 2 from J; bases not matched to a gene: 9. Germline assignment: CDR1 LGHNA and CDR2 YSLEER.

This chain uses TRBV4-3 with TRBJ2-5; 7 bases fit TRBD1. The J call could be wrong; TRBJ2-7 is a better fit for the DNA end. This CDR3 spans 14 amino acids. Looked up from germline, CDR1 is LGHNA and CDR2 is YSLEER. CDR3 sequence (DNA): TGCGCCAGCAGCCAAGGGGATACAGGGGCCGAGCAGTACTTC. Translation: CASSQGDTGAEQYF.

The chain links TRBV6-5 to TRBJ2-1, with D possibly matching TRBD2 (5 bases). The CDR3 runs to 15 residues. Germline V gives CDR1 MNHEY, CDR2 SVGAGI. Trimming removed 6 bases from V and 0 bases from J, with 12 bases in between. This CDR3 reads CASRFEGGSYNEQFF. CDR3 DNA: TGTGCCAGCAGGTTCGAGGGTGGCTCCTACAATGAGCAGTTCTTC.

The chain joins TRBV19 to TRBJ2-1, with 9 bases fitting TRBD2. Germline V lookup: CDR1 LNHDA, CDR2 SQIVND (reference sequence). Unmatched junction bases numbered 11, after V lost 9 bases and J lost 2 bases. The CDR3 is 16 amino acids. The CDR3 sequence: CARAPAGGLTYNEQFF. The CDR3 bases are TGTGCCAGGGCTCCCGCGGGGGGGCTGACCTACAATGAGCAGTTCTTC. The variable domain in full, completed from reference TRBV19 and TRBJ2-1, reads DGGITQSPKYLFRKEGQNVTLSCEQNLNHDAMYWYRQDPGQGLRLIYYSQIVNDFQKGDIAEGYSVSREKKESFPLTVTSAQKNPTAFYLCARAPAGGLTYNEQFFGPGTRLTVL.

This clone was recorded once. J is TRBJ2-2 and V is TRBV2; D gene unclear. This CDR3 is 14 amino acids long. Trimming shortened V by 6 bases and J by 1 base, and 9 bases separated the two germline ends. Germline V gives CDR1 SNHLY, CDR2 FYNNEI. The CDR3 DNA sequence: TGTGCCAGCAGCGACCCGGGGAACACCGGGGAGCTGTTTTTT. This sequence encodes CASSDPGNTGELFF.